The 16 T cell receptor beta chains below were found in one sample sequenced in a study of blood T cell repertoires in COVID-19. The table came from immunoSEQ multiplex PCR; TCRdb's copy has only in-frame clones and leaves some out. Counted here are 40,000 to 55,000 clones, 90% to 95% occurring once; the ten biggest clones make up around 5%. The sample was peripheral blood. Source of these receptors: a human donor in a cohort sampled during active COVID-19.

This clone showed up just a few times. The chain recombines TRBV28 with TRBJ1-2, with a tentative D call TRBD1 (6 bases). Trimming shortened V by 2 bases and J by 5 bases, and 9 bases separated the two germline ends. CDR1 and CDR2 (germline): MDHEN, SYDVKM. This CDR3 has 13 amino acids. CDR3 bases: TGTGCCAGCAGTTTACTCACAGGGTATGGCTACACCTTC. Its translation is CASSLLTGYGYTF.

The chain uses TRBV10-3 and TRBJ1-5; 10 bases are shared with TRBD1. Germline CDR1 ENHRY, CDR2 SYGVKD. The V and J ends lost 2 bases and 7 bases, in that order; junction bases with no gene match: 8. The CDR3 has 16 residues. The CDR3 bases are TGTGCCATCAGTGAGGACGACAGGGGGCTGGTACAGCCCCAGCATTTT. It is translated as CAISEDDRGLVQPQHF.

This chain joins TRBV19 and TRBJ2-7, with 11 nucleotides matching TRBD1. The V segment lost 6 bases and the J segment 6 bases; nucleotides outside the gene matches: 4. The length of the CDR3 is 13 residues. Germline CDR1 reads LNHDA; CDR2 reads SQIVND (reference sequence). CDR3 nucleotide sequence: TGTGCCAGTAGGGGACAGGGGGTTCTCGAGCAGTACTTC. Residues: CASRGQGVLEQYF.

The CDR3 reads CASSLTRIRTSGRSNEQFF. Written as DNA, the CDR3 is TGTGCCAGCAGCTTAACTCGGATAAGGACTAGCGGGAGGTCCAATGAGCAGTTCTTC. The J gene is TRBJ2-1, the V gene TRBV7-2; TRBD2 aligns across 14 bases. The J segment lost 6 bases and the V segment lost 2 bases, leaving 12 bases of the junction unmatched. The germline V gene has CDR1 SGHTA and CDR2 FQGNSA. The CDR3 runs 19 residues.

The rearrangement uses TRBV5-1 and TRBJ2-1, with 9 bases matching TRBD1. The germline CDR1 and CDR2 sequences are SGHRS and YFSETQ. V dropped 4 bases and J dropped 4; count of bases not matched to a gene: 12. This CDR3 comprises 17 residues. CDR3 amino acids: CASSPGQGLVRYNEQFF. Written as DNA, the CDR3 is TGCGCCAGCAGCCCCGGACAGGGGCTAGTCAGGTACAATGAGCAGTTCTTC.

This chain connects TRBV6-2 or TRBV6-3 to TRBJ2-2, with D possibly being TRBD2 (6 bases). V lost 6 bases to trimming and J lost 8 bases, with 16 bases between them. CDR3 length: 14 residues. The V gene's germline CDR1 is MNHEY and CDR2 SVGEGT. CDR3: CASSPTRTRGELFF. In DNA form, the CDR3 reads TGTGCCAGCAGCCCGACTAGGACCCGAGGGGAGCTGTTTTTT.

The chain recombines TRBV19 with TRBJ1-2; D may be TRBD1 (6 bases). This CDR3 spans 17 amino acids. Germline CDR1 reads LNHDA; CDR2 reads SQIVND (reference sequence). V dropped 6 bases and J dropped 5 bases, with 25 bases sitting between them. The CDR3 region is CASRQGTPHFGTYGYTF. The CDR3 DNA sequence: TGTGCCAGTAGACAGGGCACCCCCCACTTTGGGACGTATGGCTACACCTTC.

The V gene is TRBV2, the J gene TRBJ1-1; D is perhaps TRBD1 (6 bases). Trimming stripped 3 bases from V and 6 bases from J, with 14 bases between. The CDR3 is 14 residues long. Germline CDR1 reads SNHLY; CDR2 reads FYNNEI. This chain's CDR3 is CASSELVGASEAFF. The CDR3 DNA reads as TGTGCCAGCAGTGAGTTAGTGGGGGCGTCTGAAGCTTTCTTT.

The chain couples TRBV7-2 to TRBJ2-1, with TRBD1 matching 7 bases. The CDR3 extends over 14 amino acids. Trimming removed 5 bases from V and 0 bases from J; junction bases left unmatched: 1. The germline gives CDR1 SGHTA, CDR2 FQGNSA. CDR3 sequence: CASSPGGSYNEQFF. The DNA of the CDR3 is TGTGCCAGCAGCCCAGGGGGCTCCTACAATGAGCAGTTCTTC.

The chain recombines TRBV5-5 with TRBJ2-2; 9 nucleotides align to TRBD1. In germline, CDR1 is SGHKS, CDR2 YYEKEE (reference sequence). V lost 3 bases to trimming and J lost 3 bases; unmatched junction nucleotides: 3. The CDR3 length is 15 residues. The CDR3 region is CASSSQGAHTGELFF. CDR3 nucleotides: TGTGCCAGCAGCTCACAGGGGGCGCACACCGGGGAGCTGTTTTTT.

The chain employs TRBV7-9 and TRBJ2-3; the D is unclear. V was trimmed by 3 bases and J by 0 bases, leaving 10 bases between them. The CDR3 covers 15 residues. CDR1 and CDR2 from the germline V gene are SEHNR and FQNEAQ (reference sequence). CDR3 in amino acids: CASSFGPSSTDTQYF. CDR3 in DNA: TGTGCCAGCAGCTTTGGGCCGTCTAGCACAGATACGCAGTATTTT.

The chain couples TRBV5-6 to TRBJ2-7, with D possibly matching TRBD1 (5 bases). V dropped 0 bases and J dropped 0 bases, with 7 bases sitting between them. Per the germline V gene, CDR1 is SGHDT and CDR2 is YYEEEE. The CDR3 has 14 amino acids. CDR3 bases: TGTGCCAGCAGCTTGGCAGGGATCTCCTACGAGCAGTACTTC. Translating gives CASSLAGISYEQYF.

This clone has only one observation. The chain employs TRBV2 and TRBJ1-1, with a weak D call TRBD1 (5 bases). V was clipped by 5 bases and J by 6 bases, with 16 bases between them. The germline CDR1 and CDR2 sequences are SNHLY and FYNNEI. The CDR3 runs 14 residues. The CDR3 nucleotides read TGTGCCAGCAGTCCTGGGGGGGGGATCGCTGAAGCTTTCTTT. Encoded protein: CASSPGGGIAEAFF.

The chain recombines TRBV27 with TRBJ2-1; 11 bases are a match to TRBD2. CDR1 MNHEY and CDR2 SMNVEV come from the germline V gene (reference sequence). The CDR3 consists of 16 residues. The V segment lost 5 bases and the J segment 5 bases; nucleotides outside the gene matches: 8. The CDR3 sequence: CASSPLAGGLNNEQFF. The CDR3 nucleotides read TGTGCCAGCAGTCCCCTAGCGGGGGGACTGAACAATGAGCAGTTCTTC.

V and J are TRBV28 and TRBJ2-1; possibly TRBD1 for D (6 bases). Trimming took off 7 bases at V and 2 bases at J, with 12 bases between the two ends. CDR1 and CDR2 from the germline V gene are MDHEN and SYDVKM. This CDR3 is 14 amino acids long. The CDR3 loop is CASIGRGPYNEQFF. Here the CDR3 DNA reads TGTGCCAGCATCGGCAGGGGCCCCTACAATGAGCAGTTCTTC.

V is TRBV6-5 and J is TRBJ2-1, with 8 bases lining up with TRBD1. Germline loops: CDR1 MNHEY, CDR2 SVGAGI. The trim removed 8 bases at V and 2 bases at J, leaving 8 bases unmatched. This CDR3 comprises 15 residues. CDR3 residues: CASGLGTGTYNEQFF. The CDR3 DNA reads TGTGCCAGCGGCTTAGGGACAGGAACCTACAATGAGCAGTTCTTC.